This T cell receptor beta chain derives from a study of STAT5B mutations in CD4+ large granular lymphocyte leukemia. Notes on the study in general: 8/27 top patient clones versus 2/35 control clones were TRBV06-family. The CD4+ versus CD8+ T-LGLL clonality difference may reflect limited sample size.

Losses at the gene ends were 0 bases for V and 0 bases for J; bases not matched to a gene: 1. Germline CDR1 SGDLS, CDR2 YYNGEE. The length of the CDR3 is 15 residues. Note on this clone: Its antigen is as yet unknown.

The assay was run at survey level. The data were produced by immunoSEQ multiplex PCR, yet TCRdb's version contains in-frame clones alone and is incomplete. The table includes about 32,000 clones, 78% detected once. V gene TRBV9 combines with J gene TRBJ2-5; 8 bases line up with TRBD2. The sequencing input was CD4+ T cells from blood buffy coats. The receptor's source is a human donor in good health. CDR3 bases: TGTGCCAGCAGCGTAGCTAGCGGGTACCAAGAGACCCAGTACTTC. It codes for CASSVASGYQETQYF.